The sequence of this T cell receptor beta chain was determined in a study of blood T cell repertoires in COVID-19. Methods used by the authors: Nucleated cell counts were estimated from reference gene primer amplification. Data came from immunoSEQ multiplex PCR; TCRdb stores just in-frame clones and leaves some out. For V, J and clone size, that table is used; D and trimming come from the DNA. The sample has hundreds of thousands of clones, 65% to 85% seen once. Germline V gene lookup returns CDR1 KGHSH and CDR2 LQKENI. Trimming shortened V by 3 bases and J by 2 bases, and 12 bases separated the two germline ends. The CDR3 loop spans 15 amino acids.

V gene TRBV18 combines with J gene TRBJ2-3; D is perhaps TRBD1 (5 bases). Sequencing input: peripheral blood. The sequence came from a woman aged 50 to 60 with acute or convalescent COVID-19. The CDR3 DNA follows: TGTGCCAGCTCACCCCAGGGTACTTTCACAGATACGCAGTATTTT. It specifies CASSPQGTFTDTQYF.